This is a list of T cell receptor beta chains from one sample in a study of blood T cell repertoires in COVID-19. The assay was immunoSEQ multiplex PCR, and TCRdb's table has in-frame clones only and misses some. This table has over 200,000 clones, roughly nine tenths appearing once. The sequencing input was peripheral blood. The receptor source for this set is a man aged 40-50 years with active or convalescent COVID-19. Each CDR3 is given with its conserved first and last residue. The order of the fields is clone size, J gene, CDR3 length, V gene, D gene, CDR3 protein, CDR3 DNA. A D gene is named only where the DNA matches it firmly. For some rows the clone size is stated as once, few or many, or as a class when expanded; others skip it.

- TRBJ2-7 12 TRBV28 TRBD2 CASRGGAYEQYF TGTGCCAGCAGGGGGGGGGCCTACGAGCAGTACTTC
- TRBJ1-1 14 TRBV2 - CASSEEWTKTEAFF TGTGCCAGCAGTGAAGAGTGGACAAAGACTGAAGCTTTCTTT
- TRBJ2-7 12 TRBV12-5 - CASGASSYEQYF TGTGCTAGTGGGGCTTCGTCCTACGAGCAGTACTTC
few TRBJ1-2 15 TRBV5-1 TRBD1 CASSPTRTGNYGYTF TGCGCCAGCAGTCCTACACGGACAGGGAACTATGGCTACACCTTC
- TRBJ1-2 16 TRBV27 TRBD1 CASSLGPGQGAEGYTF TGTGCCAGCAGTTTGGGACCGGGACAGGGGGCTGAAGGCTACACCTTC
- TRBJ1-2 16 TRBV27 TRBD1 CASSLSSGQGYYGYTF TGTGCCAGCAGTTTATCTTCAGGACAGGGTTACTATGGCTACACCTTC
- TRBJ2-3 13 TRBV24-1 - CATSVWGSDTQYF TGTGCCACCAGTGTTTGGGGCTCAGATACGCAGTATTTT
- TRBJ1-1 12 TRBV12-3/TRBV12-4 - CASTERLFEAFF TGTGCCAGCACCGAGAGGCTCTTTGAAGCTTTCTTT
- TRBJ1-1 13 TRBV12-3/TRBV12-4 - CASSLDRVTEAFF TGTGCCAGCAGTTTAGACAGGGTCACTGAAGCTTTCTTT
- TRBJ2-7 15 TRBV9 TRBD1 CASSVGGQGAPEQYF TGTGCCAGCAGCGTAGGAGGACAGGGGGCACCCGAGCAGTACTTC
- TRBJ2-7 15 TRBV7-2 - CASSLAMDRRDEQYF TGTGCCAGCAGCTTAGCTATGGACAGGAGGGACGAGCAGTACTTC
- TRBJ2-1 16 TRBV5-1 - CASSQTQGAWGNEQFF TGCGCCAGCAGCCAAACACAGGGAGCCTGGGGTAATGAGCAGTTCTTC
- TRBJ2-2 15 TRBV18 - CASSPWTRGTGELFF TGTGCCAGCTCACCTTGGACTCGGGGCACCGGGGAGCTGTTTTTT
- TRBJ2-6 18 TRBV3-1/TRBV3-2 TRBD1 CASSQDPQGASGANVLTF TGTGCCAGCAGCCAAGATCCGCAGGGGGCGTCTGGGGCCAACGTCCTGACTTTC
- TRBJ2-1 15 TRBV5-4 - CASSLGTNRLGEQFF TGTGCCAGCAGCTTGGGGACTAATAGGTTAGGAGAGCAGTTCTTC
- TRBJ1-2 14 TRBV11-2 - CASSWRTAPSGYTF TGTGCCAGCAGCTGGAGGACAGCTCCTAGTGGCTACACCTTC
once TRBJ1-5 15 TRBV27 TRBD1 CASSLQGAEDQPQHF TGTGCCAGCAGTTTACAGGGGGCCGAGGATCAGCCCCAGCATTTT
few TRBJ2-1 14 TRBV6-1 - CASSEVQGRDEQFF TGTGCCAGCAGTGAAGTACAGGGCCGGGATGAGCAGTTCTTC
- TRBJ2-7 14 TRBV5-1 TRBD1 CASSLGQGHDEQYF TGCGCCAGCAGCTTGGGACAGGGGCACGACGAGCAGTACTTC
- TRBJ2-6 17 TRBV2 TRBD1 CASSFTGVYSGANVLTF TGTGCCAGCAGCTTCACAGGGGTTTACTCTGGGGCCAACGTCCTGACTTTC
- TRBJ2-3 11 TRBV20-1 - CSVTGTDTQYF TGCAGTGTTACGGGCACAGATACGCAGTATTTT
- TRBJ2-1 15 TRBV4-2 - CASSQGGGAAYEQFF TGTGCCAGCAGCCAAGGTGGGGGGGCGGCATATGAGCAGTTCTTC
- TRBJ2-4 13 TRBV10-1 - CASSAGFANIQYF TGCGCCAGCAGTGCAGGGTTCGCAAACATTCAGTACTTC
- TRBJ2-7 14 TRBV28 TRBD2 CASSKLAPFHEQYF TGTGCCAGCAGCAAACTAGCGCCCTTTCACGAGCAGTACTTC
once TRBJ2-7 14 TRBV10-1 - CASSFGRGSYEQYF TGCGCCAGCAGTTTCGGACGCGGGTCCTACGAGCAGTACTTC
- TRBJ1-5 10 TRBV28 - CASSSHEVHF TGTGCCAGCAGTTCCCATGAGGTCCATTTT
- TRBJ2-3 17 TRBV5-6 - CASSYRLSGFGADTQYF TGTGCCAGCAGCTATAGGCTATCGGGGTTCGGCGCAGATACGCAGTATTTT
- TRBJ2-5 15 TRBV4-1 - CASSQDWRRQETQYF TGCGCCAGCAGCCAAGATTGGAGGAGGCAAGAGACCCAGTACTTC
- TRBJ1-2 15 TRBV4-2 - CASSQDWQDYSGYTF TGTGCCAGCAGCCAAGATTGGCAGGACTATAGTGGCTACACCTTC
- TRBJ1-2 13 TRBV20-1 TRBD1 CSASSGTGNGYTF TGCAGTGCAAGTTCCGGGACAGGGAATGGCTACACCTTC
- TRBJ1-2 15 TRBV18 - CASSPQKGGVDGYTF TGTGCCAGCTCACCACAAAAGGGAGGGGTTGATGGCTACACCTTC
many TRBJ2-7 15 TRBV4-2 TRBD2 CASSQGLAGSYEQYF TGTGCCAGCAGCCAAGGACTAGCGGGGTCCTACGAGCAGTACTTC
- TRBJ2-3 14 TRBV19 - CASSVGLGTDTQYF TGTGCCAGCTCGGTGGGGCTCGGTACAGATACGCAGTATTTT
- TRBJ1-5 17 TRBV4-1 TRBD1 CASSQQTGGVSSQPQHF TGCGCCAGCAGCCAACAGACAGGGGGAGTGTCAAGTCAGCCCCAGCATTTT
- TRBJ1-2 16 TRBV28 TRBD1 CASSLQGAQGNYGYTF TGTGCCAGCAGTTTACAGGGGGCGCAGGGGAACTATGGCTACACCTTC
- TRBJ2-1 15 TRBV28 TRBD2 CASRYSGRSYNEQFF TGTGCCAGCAGATATAGCGGGAGGTCCTACAATGAGCAGTTCTTC
- TRBJ2-3 13 TRBV19 TRBD2 CASSIVGGDTQYF TGTGCCAGTAGTATAGTCGGGGGGGATACGCAGTATTTT
- TRBJ1-6 12 TRBV12-3/TRBV12-4 - CASDRNHSPLHF TGTGCCAGCGACAGGAATCATTCACCCCTCCACTTT
- TRBJ1-2 13 TRBV28 - CASEDRLNYGYTF TGTGCCAGCGAAGACAGGCTAAACTATGGCTACACCTTC
few TRBJ1-1 13 TRBV27 - CASSLAGNTEAFF TGTGCCAGCAGTTTAGCCGGGAACACTGAAGCTTTCTTT
- TRBJ1-2 14 TRBV27 - CASSFNGLNYGYTF TGTGCCAGCAGTTTTAACGGTCTTAACTATGGCTACACCTTC
- TRBJ1-1 14 TRBV5-1 TRBD1 CASSIGTGHTEAFF TGCGCCAGCAGCATCGGGACAGGGCACACTGAAGCTTTCTTT
- TRBJ1-2 13 TRBV29-1 TRBD1 CSVGVQGAYGYTF TGCAGCGTTGGGGTACAGGGGGCTTATGGCTACACCTTC
- TRBJ1-2 13 TRBV5-1 - CASSLERRAGYTF TGCGCCAGCAGCTTGGAGCGCCGCGCTGGCTACACCTTC
- TRBJ1-5 16 TRBV3-1/TRBV3-2 TRBD1 CASSPTGGRGNQPQHF TGTGCCAGCAGCCCAACAGGGGGCAGAGGCAATCAGCCCCAGCATTTT
- TRBJ2-3 14 TRBV7-3 TRBD1 CASSGQGAQDTQYF TGTGCCAGCTCGGGACAGGGGGCCCAAGATACGCAGTATTTT
once TRBJ1-1 13 TRBV30 - CAWTPTGHLEAFF TGTGCCTGGACCCCCACAGGGCATCTTGAAGCTTTCTTT
- TRBJ2-2 16 TRBV6-4 TRBD2 CASSASSGGNPGELFF TGTGCCAGCAGTGCCTCGAGCGGGGGTAACCCCGGGGAGCTGTTTTTT
- TRBJ1-1 14 TRBV9 TRBD1 CASSPWTGGEEAFF TGTGCCAGCAGCCCCTGGACAGGGGGCGAGGAAGCTTTCTTT